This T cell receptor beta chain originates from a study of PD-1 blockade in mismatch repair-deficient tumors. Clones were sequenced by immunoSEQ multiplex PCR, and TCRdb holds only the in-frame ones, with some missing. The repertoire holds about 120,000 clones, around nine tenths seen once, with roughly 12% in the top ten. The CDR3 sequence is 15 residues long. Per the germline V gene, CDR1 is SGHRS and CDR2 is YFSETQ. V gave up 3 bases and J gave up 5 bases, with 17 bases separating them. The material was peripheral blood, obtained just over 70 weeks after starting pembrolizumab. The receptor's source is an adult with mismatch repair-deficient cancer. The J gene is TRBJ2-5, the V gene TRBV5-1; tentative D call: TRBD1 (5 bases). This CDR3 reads CASSSRQILAETQYF. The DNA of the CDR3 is TGCGCCAGCAGCTCTCGACAGATATTGGCTGAGACCCAGTACTTC. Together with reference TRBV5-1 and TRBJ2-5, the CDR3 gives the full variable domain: KAGVTQTPRYLIKTRGQQVTLSCSPISGHRSVSWYQQTPGQGLQFLFEYFSETQRNKGNFPGRFSGRQFSNSRSEMNVSTLELGDSALYLCASSSRQILAETQYFGPGTRLLVL.